This TCR beta chain was captured in a study of blood T cell repertoires in COVID-19. Some clones are missing from TCRdb's copy, which holds only in-frame ones; the method was immunoSEQ multiplex PCR. The sample yields about 280,000 clones, 80% to 90% seen once. CDR1 MNHEY and CDR2 SVGAGI come from the germline V gene. Trimming took 3 bases from V and 6 from J; bases not matched to a gene: 10. The CDR3 is 16 amino acids. V is TRBV6-5 and J is TRBJ2-3, with TRBD2 matching 9 bases. Input material: peripheral blood. The clonotype originates from a woman in her fifties or sixties who had recovered from COVID-19. CDR3 protein: CASSYSWRGGADTQYF. The DNA of the CDR3 is TGTGCCAGCAGTTATTCTTGGCGGGGGGGCGCGGATACGCAGTATTTT.